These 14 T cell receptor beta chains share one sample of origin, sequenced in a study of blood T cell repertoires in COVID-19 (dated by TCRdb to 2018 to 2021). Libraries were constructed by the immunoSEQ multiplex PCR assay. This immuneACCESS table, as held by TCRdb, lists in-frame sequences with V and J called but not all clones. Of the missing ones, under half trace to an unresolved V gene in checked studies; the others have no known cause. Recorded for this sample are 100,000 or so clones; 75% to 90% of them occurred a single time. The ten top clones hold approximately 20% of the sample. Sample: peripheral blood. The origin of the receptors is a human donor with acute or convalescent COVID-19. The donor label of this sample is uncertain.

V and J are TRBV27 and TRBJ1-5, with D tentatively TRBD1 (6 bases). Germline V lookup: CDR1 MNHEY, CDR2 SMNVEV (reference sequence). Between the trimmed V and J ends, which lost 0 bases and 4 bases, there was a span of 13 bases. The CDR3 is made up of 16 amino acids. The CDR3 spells CASSLSAGGANQPQHF. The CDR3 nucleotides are TGTGCCAGCAGTTTATCGGCGGGGGGGGCGAATCAGCCCCAGCATTTT.

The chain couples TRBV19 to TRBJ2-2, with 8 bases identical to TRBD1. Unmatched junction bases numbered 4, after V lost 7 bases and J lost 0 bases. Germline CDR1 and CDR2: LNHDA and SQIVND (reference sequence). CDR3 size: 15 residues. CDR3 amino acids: CASKGTGTNTGELFF. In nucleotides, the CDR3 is TGTGCCAGTAAAGGGACAGGAACGAACACCGGGGAGCTGTTTTTT.

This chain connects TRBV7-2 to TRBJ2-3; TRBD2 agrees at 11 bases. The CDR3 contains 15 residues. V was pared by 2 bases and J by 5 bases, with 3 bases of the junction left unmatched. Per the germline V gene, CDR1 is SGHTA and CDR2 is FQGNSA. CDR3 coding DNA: TGTGCCAGCAGCTTAATAGCGGGGGGGGGAGATACGCAGTATTTT. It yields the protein CASSLIAGGGDTQYF. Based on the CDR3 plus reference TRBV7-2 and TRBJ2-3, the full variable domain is GAGVSQSPSNKVTEKGKDVELRCDPISGHTALYWYRQSLGQGLEFLIYFQGNSAPDKSGLPSDRFSAERTGGSVSTLTIQRTQQEDSAVYLCASSLIAGGGDTQYFGPGTRLTVL.

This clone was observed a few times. CDR3 sequence: CASSQDRGPEYEQFF. In DNA form, the CDR3 reads TGTGCCAGCAGCCAGGACAGGGGCCCCGAGTATGAGCAGTTCTTC. The chain has TRBV7-9 and TRBJ2-1; TRBD1 matches 9 bases. V was pared by 5 bases and J by 8 bases, with 10 bases of the junction left unmatched. Germline V gives CDR1 SEHNR, CDR2 FQNEAQ (reference sequence). The CDR3 length is 15 residues.

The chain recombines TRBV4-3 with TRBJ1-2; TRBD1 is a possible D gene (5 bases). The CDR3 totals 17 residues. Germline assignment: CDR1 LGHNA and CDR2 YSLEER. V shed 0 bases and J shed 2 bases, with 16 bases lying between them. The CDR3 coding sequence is TGCGCCAGCAGCCAAGATGGGGCAGCATACCCAAACTATGGCTACACCTTC. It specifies CASSQDGAAYPNYGYTF.

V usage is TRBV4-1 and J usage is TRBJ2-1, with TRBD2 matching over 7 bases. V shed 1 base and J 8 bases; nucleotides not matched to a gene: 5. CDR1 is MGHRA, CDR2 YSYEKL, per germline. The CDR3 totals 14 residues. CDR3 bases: TGCGCCAGCAGCCAAGTAGGCGGGAGCTATGAGCAGTTCTTC. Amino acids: CASSQVGGSYEQFF.

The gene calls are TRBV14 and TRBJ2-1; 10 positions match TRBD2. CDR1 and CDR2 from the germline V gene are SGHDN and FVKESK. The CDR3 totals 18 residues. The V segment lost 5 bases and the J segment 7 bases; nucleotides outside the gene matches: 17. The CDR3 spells CASSRLMPSGGERNEQFF. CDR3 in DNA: TGTGCCAGCAGCAGACTGATGCCAAGCGGGGGGGAACGTAATGAGCAGTTCTTC.

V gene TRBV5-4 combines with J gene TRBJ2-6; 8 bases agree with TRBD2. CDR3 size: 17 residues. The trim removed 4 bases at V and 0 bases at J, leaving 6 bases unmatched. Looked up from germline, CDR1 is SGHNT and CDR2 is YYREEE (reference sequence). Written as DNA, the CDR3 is TGTGCCAGCAGCCCCGGGGGGGCGAACTCTGGGGCCAACGTCCTGACTTTC. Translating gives CASSPGGANSGANVLTF.

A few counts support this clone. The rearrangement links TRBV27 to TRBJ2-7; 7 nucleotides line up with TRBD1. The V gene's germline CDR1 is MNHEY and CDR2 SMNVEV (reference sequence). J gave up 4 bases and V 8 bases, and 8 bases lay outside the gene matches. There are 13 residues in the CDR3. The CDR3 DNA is TGTGCCAGCGGGGGACAGCCACGATACGAGCAGTACTTC. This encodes CASGGQPRYEQYF.

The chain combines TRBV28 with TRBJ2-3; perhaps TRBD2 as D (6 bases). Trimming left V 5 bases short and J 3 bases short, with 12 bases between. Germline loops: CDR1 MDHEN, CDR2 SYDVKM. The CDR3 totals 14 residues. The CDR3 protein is CASSPSAGTDTQYF. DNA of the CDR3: TGTGCCAGCAGTCCCTCGGCGGGAACAGATACGCAGTATTTT.

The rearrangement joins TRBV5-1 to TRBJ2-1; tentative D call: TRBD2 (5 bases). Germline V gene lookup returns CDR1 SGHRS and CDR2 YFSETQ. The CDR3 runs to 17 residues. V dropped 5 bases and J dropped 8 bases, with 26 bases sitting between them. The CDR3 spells CASSSISPGVASDEQFF. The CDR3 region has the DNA TGCGCCAGCAGTTCAATTTCCCCCGGGGTAGCGTCCGATGAGCAGTTCTTC.

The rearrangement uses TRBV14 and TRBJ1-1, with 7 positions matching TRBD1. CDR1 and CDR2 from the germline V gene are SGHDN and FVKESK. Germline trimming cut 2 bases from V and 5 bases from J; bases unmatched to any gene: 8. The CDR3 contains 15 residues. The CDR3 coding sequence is TGTGCCAGCAGCCAAACTGACAGGGCTTGGACTGAAGCTTTCTTT. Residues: CASSQTDRAWTEAFF.

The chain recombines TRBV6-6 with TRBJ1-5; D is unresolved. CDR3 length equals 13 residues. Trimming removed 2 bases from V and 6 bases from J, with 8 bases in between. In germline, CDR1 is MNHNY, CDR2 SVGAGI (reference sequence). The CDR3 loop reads CASSYDPGQPQHF. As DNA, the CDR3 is TGTGCCAGCAGTTACGATCCGGGTCAGCCCCAGCATTTT.

The CDR3 spells CASRAGDRMNTEAFF. The CDR3 DNA sequence: TGTGCCAGCAGGGCAGGGGATCGTATGAACACTGAAGCTTTCTTT. The chain employs TRBV9 and TRBJ1-1, with D tentatively TRBD1 (6 bases). V was cut by 5 bases and J by 0 bases, with 14 bases left in between. The CDR3 is made up of 15 amino acids. CDR1 is SGDLS, CDR2 YYNGEE, per germline.